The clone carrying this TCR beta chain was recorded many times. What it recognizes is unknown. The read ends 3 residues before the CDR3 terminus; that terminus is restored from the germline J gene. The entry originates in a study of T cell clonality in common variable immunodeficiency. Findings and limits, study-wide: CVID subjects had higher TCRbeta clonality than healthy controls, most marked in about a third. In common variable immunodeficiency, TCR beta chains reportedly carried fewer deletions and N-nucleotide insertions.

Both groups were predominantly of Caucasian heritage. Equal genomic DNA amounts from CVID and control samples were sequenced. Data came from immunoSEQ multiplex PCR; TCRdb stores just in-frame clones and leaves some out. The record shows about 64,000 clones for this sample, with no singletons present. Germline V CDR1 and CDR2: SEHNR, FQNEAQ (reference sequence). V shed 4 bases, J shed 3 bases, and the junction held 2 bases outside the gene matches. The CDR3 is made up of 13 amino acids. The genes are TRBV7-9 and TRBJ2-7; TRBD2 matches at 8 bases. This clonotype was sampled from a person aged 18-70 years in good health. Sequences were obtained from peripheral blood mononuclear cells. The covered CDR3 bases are TGTGCCAGCAGCTGGAGCGGGGGCTACGAG. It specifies CASSWSGGYE. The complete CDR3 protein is CASSWSGGYEQYF. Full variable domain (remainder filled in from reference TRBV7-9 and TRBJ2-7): DTGVSQNPRHKITKRGQNVTFRCDPISEHNRLYWYRQTLGQGPEFLTYFQNEAQLEKSRLLSDRFSAERPKGSFSTLEIQRTEQGDSAMYLCASSWSGGYEQYFGPGTRLTVT.